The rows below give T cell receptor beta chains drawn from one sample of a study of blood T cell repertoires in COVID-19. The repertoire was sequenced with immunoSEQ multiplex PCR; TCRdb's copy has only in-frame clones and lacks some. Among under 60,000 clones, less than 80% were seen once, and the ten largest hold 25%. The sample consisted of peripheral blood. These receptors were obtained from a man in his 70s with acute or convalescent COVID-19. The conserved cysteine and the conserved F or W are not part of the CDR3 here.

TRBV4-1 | ASSPQANNQPQH
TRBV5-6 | ASSLTGEQY
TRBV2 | ASTGTGENYGYT
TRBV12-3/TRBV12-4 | ASSGGARYGYT
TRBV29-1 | SVRENNSPLH
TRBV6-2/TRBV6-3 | ASSKEGRSNYGYT
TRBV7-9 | ASSSGLAAYTYEQY
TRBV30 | AWRTGIYGYT
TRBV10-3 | AISERQGVLYNSPLH
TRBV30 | ARRDGGVGYGYT
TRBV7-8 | ASSGSGGHRGTEAF
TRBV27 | ASRTGERYEQY
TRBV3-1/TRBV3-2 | ASSRDSRNTGELF
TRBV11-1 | ASSLAPGQGSLYGYT
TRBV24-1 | ATSDSALSGRFTGELF
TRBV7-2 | ASSLGDREDQPQH
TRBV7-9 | ASSEDRVATNEKLF
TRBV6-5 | ATSDRNYGYT
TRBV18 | ASSPPAPAEWQY
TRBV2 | AGARDYTDTQY
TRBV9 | ASSVQGLAGADTQY
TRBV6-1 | ASSERSSGANVLT
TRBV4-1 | ASSHLTGSGGYNEQF
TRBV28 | ASSESPGQGDGEQY
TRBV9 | ASSEGGASGANVLT
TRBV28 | ASSKPRLANYEQY
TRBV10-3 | AIRPSGTNTGELF
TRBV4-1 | ASSHEDRINYEQY
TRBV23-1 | ASSQSRQGTGELF
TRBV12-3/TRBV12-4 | ASSLGTSYEQY
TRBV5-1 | ASSREDYEQY
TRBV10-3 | AISDLSSYNSPLH
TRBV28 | ASSGPGQGTYEQY
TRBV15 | ATRRDNSGNTIY
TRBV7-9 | ASSSSDRGSYNSPLH
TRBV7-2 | ASSLRGQGAYQPQH
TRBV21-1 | ASSRPGKRELGPYEQY
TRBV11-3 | ASRGLSTLNEQF
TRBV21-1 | ASSKALLGGVANTGELF
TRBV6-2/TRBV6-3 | ASSYSRDTQY
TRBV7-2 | ASSPAGTTHEQY
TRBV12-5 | ASGPYSGNTIY
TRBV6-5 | ASSYSGQGYVETQY
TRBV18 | ASSPRGPLNTEAF
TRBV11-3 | ASSPTGTGELF
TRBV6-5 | ASSLQGPNNSPLH
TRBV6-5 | ASITGEATNEKLF
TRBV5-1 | ASSLVPGLEETQY
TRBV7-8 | ASSPRGGSNQPQH
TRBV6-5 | ASSPGPHGYT
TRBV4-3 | ASSLTGYTDTQY
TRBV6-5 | ASSYERTGFYGYT
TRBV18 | ASSPSGTGVGNTIY
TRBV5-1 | ASSSTGGLADTQY
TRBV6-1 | ASSEALLRQGPGNTIY
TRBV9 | ASSPGGREEQY